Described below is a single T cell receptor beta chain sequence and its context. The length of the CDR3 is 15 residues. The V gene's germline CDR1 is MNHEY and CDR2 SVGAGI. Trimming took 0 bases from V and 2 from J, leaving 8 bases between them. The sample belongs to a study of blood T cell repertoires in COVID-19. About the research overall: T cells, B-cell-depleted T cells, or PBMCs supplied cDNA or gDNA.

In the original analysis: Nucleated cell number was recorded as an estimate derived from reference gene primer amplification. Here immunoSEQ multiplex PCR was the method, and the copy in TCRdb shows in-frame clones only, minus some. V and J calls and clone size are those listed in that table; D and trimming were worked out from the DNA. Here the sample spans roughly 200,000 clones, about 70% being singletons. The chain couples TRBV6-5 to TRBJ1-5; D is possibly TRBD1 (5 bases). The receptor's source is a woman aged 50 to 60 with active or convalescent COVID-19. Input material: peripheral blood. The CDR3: CASSYSWGGNQPQHF. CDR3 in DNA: TGTGCCAGCAGTTACTCGTGGGGGGGCAATCAGCCCCAGCATTTT.